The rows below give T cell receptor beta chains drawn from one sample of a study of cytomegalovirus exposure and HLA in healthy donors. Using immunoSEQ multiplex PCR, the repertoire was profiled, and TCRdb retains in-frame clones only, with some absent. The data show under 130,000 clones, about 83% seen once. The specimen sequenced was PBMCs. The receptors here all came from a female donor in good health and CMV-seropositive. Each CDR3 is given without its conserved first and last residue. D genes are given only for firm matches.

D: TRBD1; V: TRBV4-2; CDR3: ASSHGTGGSYEQY
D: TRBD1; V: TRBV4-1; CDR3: ASSQGDRGNTEAF
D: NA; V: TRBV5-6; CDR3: ASSLPGANYGYT
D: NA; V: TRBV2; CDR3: ASRGEETQY
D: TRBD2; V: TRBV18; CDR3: ASSPTSGLAGEMPDTQY
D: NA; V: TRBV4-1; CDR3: ASSQPAGSGLTDTQY
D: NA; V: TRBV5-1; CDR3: ASSSTTISPSTDTQY
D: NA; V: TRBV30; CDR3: AWSRDGARNEQF
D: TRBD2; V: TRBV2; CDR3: ATLGGSGLAGTGELF
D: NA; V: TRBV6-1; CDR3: ASSRQVSNQPQH
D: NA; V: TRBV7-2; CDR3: ASSLNPGGARSYEQY
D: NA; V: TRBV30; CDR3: AWSHYENADTQY
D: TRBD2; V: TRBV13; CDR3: ASSLGGSGRAYEQF
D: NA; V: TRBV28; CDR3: ASSPHSGNTEAF
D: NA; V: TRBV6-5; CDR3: ASSSGTPSFGGYT
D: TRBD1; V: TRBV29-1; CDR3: SVGDSLNTEAF
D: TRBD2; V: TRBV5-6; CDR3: ASSWGGEQY
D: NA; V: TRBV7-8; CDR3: ASSRPGTNEKLF
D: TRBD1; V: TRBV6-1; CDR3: ASSEAPGTGSYEQY
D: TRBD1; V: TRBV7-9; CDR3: ASGALAGQGYNEQF
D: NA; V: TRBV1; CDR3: TSSPWEGELDTDTQY
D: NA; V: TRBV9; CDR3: ASSAAAGTYHEQF
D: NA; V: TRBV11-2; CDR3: ASSPRMRRDQPQH
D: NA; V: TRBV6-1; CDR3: ASSEEVLTSMNTEAF
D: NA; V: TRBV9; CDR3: ASSKPRGEANTGELF
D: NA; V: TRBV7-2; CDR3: ASSLGPGGLAEKLF
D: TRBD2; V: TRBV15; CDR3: ATSRDPTSGSRGEQF
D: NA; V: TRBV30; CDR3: AWKGDGNTIY
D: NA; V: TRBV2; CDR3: ASQKDRTRTDTQY
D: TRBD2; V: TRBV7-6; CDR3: ASSVAGVPLNEQF
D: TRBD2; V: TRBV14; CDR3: ASSLAGAKNIQY
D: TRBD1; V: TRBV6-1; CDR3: ASSEHLRQGSRANYGYT
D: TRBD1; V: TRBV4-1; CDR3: ASSPAAGQGEEQY
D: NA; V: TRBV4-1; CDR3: ASSQAQTEKLF
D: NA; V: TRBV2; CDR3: ASSIRGEQF
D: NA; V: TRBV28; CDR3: ASTTLRQEELF
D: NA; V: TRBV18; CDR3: ASSPPSGPGANVLT
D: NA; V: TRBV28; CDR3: ASSFGRGEQY
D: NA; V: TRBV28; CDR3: ASSLRAETQY
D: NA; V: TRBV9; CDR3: ASSGQGDYQGNSPLH
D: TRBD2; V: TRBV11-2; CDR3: ASSSTSGSLNEQY
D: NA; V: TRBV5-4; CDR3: ASSPIGGPGTGELF
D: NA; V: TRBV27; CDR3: ASSLTTAYNEQF
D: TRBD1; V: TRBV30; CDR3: AWGGQGAHEQY
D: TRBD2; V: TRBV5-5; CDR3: ACRLAGIYNEQF
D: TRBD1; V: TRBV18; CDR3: ASSLRGPGQGSWEAV
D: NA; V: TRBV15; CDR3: ATSREKGGNYGYT
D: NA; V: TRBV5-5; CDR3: ASSLEVGTRGHEQF
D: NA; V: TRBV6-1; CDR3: ASRVTLSTNTQY
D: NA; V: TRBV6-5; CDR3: ASSYGGPGNTIY
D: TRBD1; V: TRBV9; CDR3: ASSATGTGTEKLF
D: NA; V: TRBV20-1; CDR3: SASPHTEAF
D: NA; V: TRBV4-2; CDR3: ASSQDGAASSYNEQF